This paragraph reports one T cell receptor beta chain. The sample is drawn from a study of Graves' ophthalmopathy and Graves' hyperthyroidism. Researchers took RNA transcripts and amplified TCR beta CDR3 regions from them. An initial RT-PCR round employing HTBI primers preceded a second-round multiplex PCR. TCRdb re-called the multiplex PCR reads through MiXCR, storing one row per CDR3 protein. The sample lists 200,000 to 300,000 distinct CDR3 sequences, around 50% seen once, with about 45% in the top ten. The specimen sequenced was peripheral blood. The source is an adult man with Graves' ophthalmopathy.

The CDR3 loop is CSVTSGRYNEQFF. In nucleotides, the CDR3 is TGCAGCGTCACTAGCGGGAGGTACAATGAGCAGTTCTTC. The chain has TRBV29-1 and TRBJ2-1, with 12 bases matching TRBD2. The CDR3 is 13 residues long. The ends lost 6 bases at V and 4 bases at J; junction bases unmatched: 1. Germline assignment: CDR1 SQVTM and CDR2 ANQGSEA.